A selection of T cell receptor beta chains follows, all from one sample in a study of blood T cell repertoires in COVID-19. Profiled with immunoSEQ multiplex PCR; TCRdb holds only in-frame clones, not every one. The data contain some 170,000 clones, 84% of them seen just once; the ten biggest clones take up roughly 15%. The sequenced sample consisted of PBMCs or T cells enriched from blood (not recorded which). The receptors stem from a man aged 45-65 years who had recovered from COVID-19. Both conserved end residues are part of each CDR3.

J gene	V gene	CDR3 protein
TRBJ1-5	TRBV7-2	CASSFGQGGQPQHF
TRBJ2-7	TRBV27	CASSLSAGLPYEQYF
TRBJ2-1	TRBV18	CASSPGQAYNEQFF
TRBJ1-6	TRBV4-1	CASSQFPQGASPLHF
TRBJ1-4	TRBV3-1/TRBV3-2	CASSGGWNSEKLFF
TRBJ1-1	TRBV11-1	CASSYAKGQGVTEAFF
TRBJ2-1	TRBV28	CASSVGGRVYNEQFF
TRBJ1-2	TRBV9	CASSAPRGDYGYTF
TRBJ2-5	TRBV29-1	CSVEDLPGETQYF
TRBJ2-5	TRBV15	CATSHGGGATETQYF
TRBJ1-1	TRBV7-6	CASSMGHANTEAFF
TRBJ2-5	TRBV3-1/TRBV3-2	CASSQATSGGLRGTQYF
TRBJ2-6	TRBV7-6	CASSLGGGTSGANVLTF
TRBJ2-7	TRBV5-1	CASSLVSGVGSEQYF
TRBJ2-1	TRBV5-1	CASSPGAGLAGEQFF
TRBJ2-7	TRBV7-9	CASSGQGALNEQYF
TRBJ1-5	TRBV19	CASSIGSGMSNQPQHF
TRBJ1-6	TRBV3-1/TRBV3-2	CASSQATGFSPLHF
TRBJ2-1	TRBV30	CAWTGGDNEQFF
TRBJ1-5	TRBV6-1	CASSDGQGGNQPQHF
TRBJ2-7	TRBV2	CASSQQGFTYEQYF
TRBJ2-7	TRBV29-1	CSVKQGLGYEQYF
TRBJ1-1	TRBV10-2	CASSEEYTEAFF
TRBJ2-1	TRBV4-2	CASSQEIAGASGEQFF
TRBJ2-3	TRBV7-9	CASSLPWSQGSDTQYF
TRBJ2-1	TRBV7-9	CASSVQGVRFF
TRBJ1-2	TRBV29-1	CSVLVSGQGLGYTF
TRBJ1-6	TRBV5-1	CASSSRFTGTGDLPSPLHF
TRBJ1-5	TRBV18	CASSPEGTVNQPQHF
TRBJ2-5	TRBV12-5	CASGLAPQDRSGLETQYF
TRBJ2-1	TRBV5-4	CASSRRQGGYNEQFF
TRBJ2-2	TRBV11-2	CASSFVQLSGGASGELFF
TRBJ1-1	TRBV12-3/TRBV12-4	CASSLVRPGEAFF
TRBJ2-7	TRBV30	CAWTREDLYEQYF
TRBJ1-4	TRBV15	CASTLGQGGEKLFF
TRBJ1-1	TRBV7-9	CASSGGQNTEAFF
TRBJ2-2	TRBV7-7	CASSAMPHRGGELFF
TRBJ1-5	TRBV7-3	CASSLKVGSNQPQHF
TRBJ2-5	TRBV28	CASSPIRGNQETQYF
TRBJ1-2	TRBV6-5	CASTSAQGAGYTF
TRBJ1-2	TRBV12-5	CASGSTGGYGYTF
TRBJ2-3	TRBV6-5	CASSLTSRTDTQYF
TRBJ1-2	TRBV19	CASSTTHRVPYGYTF
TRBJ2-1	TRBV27	CASRIAGGGEQFF
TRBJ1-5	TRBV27	CASSLNPPGDGNQPQHF
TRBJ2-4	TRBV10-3	CAISDDGGAENIQYF